The 17 T cell receptor beta chains presented below share a single source sample, sequenced in a study of technical replicates of blood from a handful of donors. Sequenced by immunoSEQ multiplex PCR; TCRdb stores in-frame clones only, minus some. Of 80,000 or so clones detected, 90% to 95% appear once; the ten largest clones hold 0.3% to 0.5%. The specimen was T cells isolated from PBMCs. The origin of the receptors is a human donor in good health.

J is TRBJ1-1 and V is TRBV6-5; weak D call: TRBD1 (6 bases). V was trimmed by 2 bases and J by 5 bases, leaving 9 bases between them. The CDR3 is made up of 13 amino acids. Germline CDR1 reads MNHEY; CDR2 reads SVGAGI. CDR3 nucleotide sequence: TGTGCCAGCAGTTACCAGGGGCTAACTGAAGCTTTCTTT. Its protein product is CASSYQGLTEAFF.

V is TRBV10-3 and J is TRBJ1-1; D uncertain. Germline V gives CDR1 ENHRY, CDR2 SYGVKD. V gave up 5 bases and J gave up 1 base, with 5 bases separating them. The CDR3 totals 12 residues. As DNA, the CDR3 is TGTGCCATCAGTCCACAGAACACTGAAGCTTTCTTT. Translation gives CAISPQNTEAFF.

This CDR3 is CASSIRHGPEAFF. CDR3 in DNA: TGTGCCAGTAGTATTCGACATGGGCCTGAAGCTTTCTTT. The rearrangement joins TRBV19 to TRBJ1-1; D uncertain. CDR1 is LNHDA and CDR2 is SQIVND in the germline V gene (reference sequence). The CDR3 consists of 13 residues. V lost 3 bases and J 6 bases, leaving 11 bases between the germline ends.

The chain recombines TRBV5-6 with TRBJ1-1, with a weak D call TRBD1 (5 bases). The germline CDR1 and CDR2 sequences are SGHDT and YYEEEE. There are 11 residues in the CDR3. Trimming removed 4 bases from V and 9 bases from J, with 10 bases in between. The CDR3 DNA is TGTGCCAGCAGCCAGGGAAGTAAAGCTTTCTTT. Protein sequence: CASSQGSKAFF.

This chain uses TRBV2 with TRBJ2-2; 7 bases are shared with TRBD1. This CDR3 spans 15 amino acids. The trim removed 5 bases at V and 0 bases at J, leaving 3 bases unmatched. Germline CDR1 reads SNHLY; CDR2 reads FYNNEI. The CDR3 is CASSTGAANTGELFF. The CDR3 coding sequence is TGTGCCAGCAGTACAGGGGCCGCGAACACCGGGGAGCTGTTTTTT.

J is TRBJ1-2 and V is TRBV5-1, with D hard to call. Trimming took 1 base from V and 4 from J, leaving 8 bases between them. Germline values: CDR1 SGHRS, CDR2 YFSETQ. This CDR3 has 13 amino acids. CDR3 region: CASSLTAFYGYTF. DNA for the CDR3: TGCGCCAGCAGCTTGACAGCTTTCTATGGCTACACCTTC.

This rearrangement joins TRBV19 to TRBJ1-1; D might be TRBD1 (6 bases). V shed 2 bases and J shed 5 bases, with 12 bases lying between them. The CDR3 is made up of 14 amino acids. CDR1 is LNHDA, CDR2 SQIVND, per germline (reference sequence). CDR3 bases: TGTGCCAGTAGTATAATTGTCGGACAGACTGAAGCTTTCTTT. The encoded protein is CASSIIVGQTEAFF.

This clone was detected only a few times. This chain uses TRBV5-8 with TRBJ2-7; D may be TRBD2 (5 bases). Germline V lookup: CDR1 SGHTS, CDR2 YDEGEE. This CDR3 is built from 14 residues. V gave up 6 bases and J gave up 2 bases, with 15 bases separating them. The CDR3 reads CASTPRPGTYEQYF. In nucleotides, the CDR3 is TGTGCCAGCACCCCCCGCCCGGGAACCTACGAGCAGTACTTC.

The V and J genes are TRBV9 and TRBJ2-3, with D tentatively TRBD2 (6 bases). Trimming stripped 0 bases from V and 2 bases from J, with 16 bases between. Germline loops: CDR1 SGDLS, CDR2 YYNGEE. The CDR3 spans 17 residues. CDR3 amino acids: CASSVGQWDSYTDTQYF. Written as DNA, the CDR3 is TGTGCCAGCAGCGTAGGGCAATGGGACTCTTACACAGATACGCAGTATTTT.

There are a few counts of this clone. For the CDR3, the DNA is TGTGCCTGGAGTGTAAACCTAGCGAACACTGAAGCTTTCTTT. This translates into CAWSVNLANTEAFF. V usage is TRBV30 and J usage is TRBJ1-1, with D hard to call. CDR1 is GTSNPN, CDR2 SVGIG, per germline (reference sequence). V gave up 0 bases and J gave up 1 base, with 9 bases separating them. This CDR3 is 14 amino acids long.

The chain uses TRBV5-8 and TRBJ1-1, with TRBD1 matching over 8 bases. Germline V lookup: CDR1 SGHTS, CDR2 YDEGEE. V shed 3 bases, J shed 5 bases, and the junction held 3 bases outside the gene matches. The CDR3 is made up of 13 amino acids. The CDR3 DNA reads as TGTGCCAGCAGCTCTACAGGGGGGACTGAAGCTTTCTTT. Translation: CASSSTGGTEAFF. Complete variable domain (other parts from reference TRBV5-8 and TRBJ1-1): EAGVTQSPTHLIKTRGQQATLRCSPISGHTSVYWYQQALGLGLQFLLWYDEGEERNRGNFPPRFSGRQFPNYSSELNVNALELEDSALYLCASSSTGGTEAFFGQGTRLTVV.

This clone was detected only once. This chain uses TRBV9 with TRBJ2-3, with TRBD2 matching over 10 bases. The germline CDR1 and CDR2 sequences are SGDLS and YYNGEE. CDR3 length: 16 residues. Losses at the gene ends were 7 bases for V and 1 base for J; bases not matched to a gene: 9. The CDR3 protein is CASGLIGTSGTDTQYF. CDR3 nucleotides: TGTGCCAGCGGACTCATCGGGACTAGCGGCACAGATACGCAGTATTTT. The full variable domain, with the rest looked up from reference TRBV9 and TRBJ2-3, is DSGVTQTPKHLITATGQRVTLRCSPRSGDLSVYWYQQSLDQGLQFLIQYYNGEERAKGNILERFSAQQFPDLHSELNLSSLELGDSALYFCASGLIGTSGTDTQYFGPGTRLTVL.

The chain uses TRBV6-4 and TRBJ1-5, with D possibly matching TRBD1 (5 bases). V lost 2 bases, J lost 1 base, and 18 bases lay in between. The CDR3 sequence is 18 residues long. The germline V gene encodes CDR1 MRHNA and CDR2 SNTAGT. CDR3 sequence: CASSDRIGATRSNQPQHF. CDR3 in DNA: TGTGCCAGCAGTGACCGGATAGGGGCAACCCGGAGCAATCAGCCCCAGCATTTT.

The genes are TRBV18 and TRBJ2-1, with a weak D call TRBD1 (6 bases). Germline V gene sequence: CDR1 KGHSH, CDR2 LQKENI. V was pared by 3 bases and J by 2 bases, with 14 bases between. The CDR3 consists of 16 residues. CDR3 sequence (DNA): TGTGCCAGCTCACCCACCGGGACACAGACCTACAATGAGCAGTTCTTC. It is translated as CASSPTGTQTYNEQFF.

V usage is TRBV5-4 and J usage is TRBJ2-7, with 7 bases matching TRBD2. CDR3 size: 17 residues. With 2 bases clipped from V and 2 bases from J, the junction kept 13 bases outside the gene matches. Germline assignment: CDR1 SGHNT and CDR2 YYREEE (reference sequence). CDR3 in amino acids: CASSLGRGSAITYEQYF. The CDR3 DNA reads as TGTGCCAGCAGCTTAGGGCGCGGGAGCGCAATTACCTACGAGCAGTACTTC. The full variable domain, its missing parts supplied by reference TRBV5-4 and TRBJ2-7, is ETGVTQSPTHLIKTRGQQVTLRCSSQSGHNTVSWYQQALGQGPQFIFQYYREEENGRGNFPPRFSGLQFPNYSSELNVNALELDDSALYLCASSLGRGSAITYEQYFGPGTRLTVT.

This chain joins TRBV7-6 and TRBJ1-1; D uncertain. Trimming removed 0 bases from V and 7 bases from J, with 9 bases in between. CDR1 SGHVS and CDR2 FNYEAQ come from the germline V gene. The CDR3 is 13 amino acids. The CDR3 bases are TGTGCCAGCAGCTTAGCGCACGGTTTTGAAGCTTTCTTT. Translated: CASSLAHGFEAFF. Using reference TRBV7-6 and TRBJ1-1 for the parts outside the CDR3, the full variable domain is GAGVSQSPRYKVTKRGQDVALRCDPISGHVSLYWYRQALGQGPEFLTYFNYEAQQDKSGLPNDRFSAERPEGSISTLTIQRTEQRDSAMYRCASSLAHGFEAFFGQGTRLTVV.

The gene calls are TRBV7-3 and TRBJ2-1; TRBD1 matches at 10 bases. The junction had 7 bases not matched to a gene; V was cut back by 5 bases and J by 9 bases. Looked up from germline, CDR1 is SGHTA and CDR2 is FQGTGA. The CDR3 is 14 amino acids. The CDR3 nucleotides are TGTGCCAGCAGCAATGGGGACAGGGGTATTGAGCAGTTCTTC. Translation: CASSNGDRGIEQFF.